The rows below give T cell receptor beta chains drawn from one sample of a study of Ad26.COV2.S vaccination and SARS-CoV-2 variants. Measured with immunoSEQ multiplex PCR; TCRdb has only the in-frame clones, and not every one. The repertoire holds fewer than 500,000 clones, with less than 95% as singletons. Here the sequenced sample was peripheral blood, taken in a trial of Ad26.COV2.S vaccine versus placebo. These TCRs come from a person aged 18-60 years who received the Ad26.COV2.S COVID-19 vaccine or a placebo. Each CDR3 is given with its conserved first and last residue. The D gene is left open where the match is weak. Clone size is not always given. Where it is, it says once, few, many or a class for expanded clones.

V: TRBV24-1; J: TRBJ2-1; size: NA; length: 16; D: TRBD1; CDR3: CATSDRTGQGNNEQFF; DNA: TGTGCCACCAGTGATCGAACGGGACAGGGTAACAATGAGCAGTTCTTC
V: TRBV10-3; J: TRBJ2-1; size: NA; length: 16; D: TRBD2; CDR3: CAIGPPSGRARNEQFF; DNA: TGTGCCATCGGCCCTCCTAGCGGGAGGGCCAGGAATGAGCAGTTCTTC
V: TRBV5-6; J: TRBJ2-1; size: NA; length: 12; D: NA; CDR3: CASSLTRNEQFF; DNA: TGTGCCAGCAGCCTGACTAGGAATGAGCAGTTCTTC
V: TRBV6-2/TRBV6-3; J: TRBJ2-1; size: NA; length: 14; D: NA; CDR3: CASSTPYLYNEQFF; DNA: TGTGCCAGCAGTACTCCGTACCTATACAATGAGCAGTTCTTC
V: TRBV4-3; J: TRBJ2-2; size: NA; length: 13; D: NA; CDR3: CASSQEVRGELFF; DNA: TGCGCCAGCAGCCAAGAGGTCCGCGGGGAGCTGTTTTTT
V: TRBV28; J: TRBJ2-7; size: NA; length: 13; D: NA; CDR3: CASGRQDLYEQYF; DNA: TGTGCCAGCGGAAGACAGGACCTCTACGAGCAGTACTTC
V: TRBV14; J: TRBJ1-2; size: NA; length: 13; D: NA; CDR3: CASAAGGKYGYTF; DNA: TGTGCCAGCGCCGCGGGGGGCAAATATGGCTACACCTTC
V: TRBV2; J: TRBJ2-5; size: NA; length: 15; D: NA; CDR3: CASSRSADHQETQYF; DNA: TGTGCCAGCAGTCGAAGCGCTGACCATCAAGAGACCCAGTACTTC
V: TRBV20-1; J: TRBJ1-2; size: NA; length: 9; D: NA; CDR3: CRGSYGYTF; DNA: TGCAGGGGGTCCTATGGCTACACCTTC
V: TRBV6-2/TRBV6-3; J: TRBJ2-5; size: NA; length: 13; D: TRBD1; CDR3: CASSDRGLKTQYF; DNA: TGTGCCAGCAGTGACAGGGGTTTAAAGACCCAGTACTTC
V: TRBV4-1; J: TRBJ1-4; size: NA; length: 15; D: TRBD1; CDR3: CASSQGDRGLAKLFF; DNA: TGCGCCAGCAGCCAGGGGGACAGGGGGCTCGCAAAACTGTTTTTT
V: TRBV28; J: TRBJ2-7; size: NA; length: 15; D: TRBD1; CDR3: CASSFPGQGSHEQYF; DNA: TGTGCCAGCAGTTTCCCGGGACAGGGTAGCCACGAGCAGTACTTC
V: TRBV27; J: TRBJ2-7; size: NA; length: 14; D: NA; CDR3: CASILGQTVHEQYF; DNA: TGTGCCAGCATTTTAGGACAGACCGTCCACGAGCAGTACTTC
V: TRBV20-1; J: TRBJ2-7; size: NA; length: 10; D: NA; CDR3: CSAILGGQNF; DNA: TGCAGTGCTATACTAGGCGGGCAAAACTTC
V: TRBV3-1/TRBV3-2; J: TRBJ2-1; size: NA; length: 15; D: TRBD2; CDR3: CASSRPTSGSGEQFF; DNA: TGTGCCAGCAGCCGGCCGACTAGCGGGAGTGGGGAGCAGTTCTTC
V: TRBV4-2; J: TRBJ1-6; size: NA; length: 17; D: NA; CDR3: CASSQDEGRTHNSPLHF; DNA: TGTGCCAGCAGCCAAGATGAGGGACGGACACATAATTCACCCCTCCACTTT
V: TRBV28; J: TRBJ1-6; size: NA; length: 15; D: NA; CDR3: CASSPSYSGNSPLHF; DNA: TGTGCCAGCAGTCCCTCATACTCGGGGAATTCACCCCTCCACTTT
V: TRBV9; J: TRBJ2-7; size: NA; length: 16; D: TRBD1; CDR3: CASSVGTGYSSYEQYF; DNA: TGTGCCAGCAGCGTAGGGACAGGGTATAGCTCCTACGAGCAGTACTTC
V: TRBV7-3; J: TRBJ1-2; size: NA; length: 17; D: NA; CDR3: CASSFGPATGSNYGYTF; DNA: TGTGCCAGCAGCTTCGGACCCGCAACGGGTTCTAACTATGGCTACACCTTC
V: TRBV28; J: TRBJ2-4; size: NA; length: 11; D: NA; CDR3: CASSQLGALYF; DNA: TGTGCCAGCAGCCAGTTGGGGGCCTTGTACTTC
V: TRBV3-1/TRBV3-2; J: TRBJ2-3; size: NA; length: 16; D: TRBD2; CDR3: CASSQGLSGFTDTQYF; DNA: TGTGCCAGCAGCCAGGGTCTTAGCGGGTTCACAGATACGCAGTATTTT
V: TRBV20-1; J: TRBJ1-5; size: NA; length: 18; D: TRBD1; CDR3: CSASSTGDQGYSNQPQHF; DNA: TGCAGTGCCAGTTCCACAGGGGATCAGGGGTATAGCAATCAGCCCCAGCATTTT
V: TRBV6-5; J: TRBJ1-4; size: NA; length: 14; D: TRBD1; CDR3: CASGLGTGGEKLFF; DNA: TGTGCCAGCGGCCTCGGGACAGGGGGCGAAAAACTGTTTTTT
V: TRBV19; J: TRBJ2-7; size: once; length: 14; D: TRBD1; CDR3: CASSDGTATYEQYF; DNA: TGTGCCAGTAGCGACGGGACAGCGACCTACGAGCAGTACTTC
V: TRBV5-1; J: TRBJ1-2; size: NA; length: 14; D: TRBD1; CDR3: CASSLPGTGSGYTF; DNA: TGCGCCAGCAGCTTGCCAGGGACAGGGTCTGGCTACACCTTC
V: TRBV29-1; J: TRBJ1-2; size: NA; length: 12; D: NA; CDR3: CSVEPGGNGYTF; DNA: TGCAGCGTTGAACCGGGAGGAAATGGCTACACCTTC
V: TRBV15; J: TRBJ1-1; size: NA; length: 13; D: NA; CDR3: CATSRAGNTEAFF; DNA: TGTGCCACCAGCAGAGCAGGGAACACTGAAGCTTTCTTT
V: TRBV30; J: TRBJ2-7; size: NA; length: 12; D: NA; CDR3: CAWVITAGQQYF; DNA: TGTGCCTGGGTCATTACTGCGGGGCAGCAGTACTTC
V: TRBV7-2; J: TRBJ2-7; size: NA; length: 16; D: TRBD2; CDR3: CASSSRPGLVLAEQYF; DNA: TGTGCCAGCAGCTCAAGACCGGGACTAGTATTGGCTGAGCAGTACTTC
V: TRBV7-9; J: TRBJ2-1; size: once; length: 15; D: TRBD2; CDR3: CASSPLAGGYNEQFF; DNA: TGTGCCAGCAGCCCCCTAGCGGGAGGCTACAATGAGCAGTTCTTC
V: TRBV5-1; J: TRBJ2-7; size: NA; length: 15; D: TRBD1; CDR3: CASSLAGTGVHEQYF; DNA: TGCGCCAGCAGCCTAGCCGGGACAGGGGTACACGAGCAGTACTTC
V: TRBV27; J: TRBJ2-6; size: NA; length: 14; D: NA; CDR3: CASGNSVGANVLTF; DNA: TGTGCCAGCGGTAACTCGGTTGGGGCCAACGTCCTGACTTTC
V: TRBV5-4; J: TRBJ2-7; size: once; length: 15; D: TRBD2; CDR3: CASSLVASGSYEQYF; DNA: TGTGCCAGCAGCTTGGTGGCTAGCGGGAGCTACGAGCAGTACTTC
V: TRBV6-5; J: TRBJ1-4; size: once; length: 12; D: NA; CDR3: CASRSRREKLFF; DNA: TGTGCCAGCAGATCAAGAAGAGAAAAACTGTTTTTT
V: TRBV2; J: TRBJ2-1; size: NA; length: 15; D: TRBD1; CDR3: CASSEHQGVSNEQFF; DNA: TGTGCCAGCAGTGAGCACCAGGGGGTCTCCAATGAGCAGTTCTTC
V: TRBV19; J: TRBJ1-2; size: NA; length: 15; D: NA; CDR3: CASSPRTTPYYGYTF; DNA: TGTGCCAGTAGTCCGCGGACAACACCCTACTATGGCTACACCTTC
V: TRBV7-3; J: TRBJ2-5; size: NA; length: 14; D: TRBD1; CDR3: CASGTGTGMETQYF; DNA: TGTGCCAGCGGAACCGGGACAGGGATGGAGACCCAGTACTTC
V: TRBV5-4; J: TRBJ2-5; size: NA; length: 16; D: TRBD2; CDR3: CASSPELAGGRETQYF; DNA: TGTGCCAGCAGCCCCGAACTAGCGGGAGGGCGAGAGACCCAGTACTTC
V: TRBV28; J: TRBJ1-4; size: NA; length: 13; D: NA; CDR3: CASSSNRVEKLFF; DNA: TGTGCCAGCAGTTCAAACAGGGTTGAAAAACTGTTTTTT
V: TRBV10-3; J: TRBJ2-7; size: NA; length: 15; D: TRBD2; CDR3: CAISGSGLESSEQYF; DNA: TGTGCCATCAGTGGCAGCGGACTAGAAAGTTCCGAGCAGTACTTC
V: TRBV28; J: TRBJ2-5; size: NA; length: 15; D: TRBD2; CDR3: CASSPLREAPGAQYF; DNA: TGTGCCAGCAGTCCCCTCCGGGAGGCCCCGGGGGCCCAGTACTTC
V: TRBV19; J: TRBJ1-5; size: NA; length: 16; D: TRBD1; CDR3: CASSIGTGNNNQPQHF; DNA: TGTGCCAGTAGTATTGGGACAGGGAACAACAATCAGCCCCAGCATTTT
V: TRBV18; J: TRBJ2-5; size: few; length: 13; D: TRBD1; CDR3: CASSRQGEETQYF; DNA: TGTGCCAGCTCACGACAGGGAGAAGAGACCCAGTACTTC
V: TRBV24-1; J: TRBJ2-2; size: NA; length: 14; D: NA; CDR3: CATQGSSNTGELFF; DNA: TGTGCCACCCAAGGCTCATCGAACACCGGGGAGCTGTTTTTT
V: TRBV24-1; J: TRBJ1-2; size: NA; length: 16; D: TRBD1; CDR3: CATRARTGRESVGYTF; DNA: TGTGCCACCAGAGCCCGGACAGGGCGGGAGTCGGTCGGCTACACCTTC
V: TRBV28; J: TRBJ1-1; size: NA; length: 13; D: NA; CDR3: CASSLRGDYVAFF; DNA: TGTGCCAGCAGTTTAAGGGGGGACTACGTAGCTTTCTTT
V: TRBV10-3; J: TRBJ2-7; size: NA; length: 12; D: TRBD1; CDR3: CAITGTGFEQYF; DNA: TGTGCCATCACCGGGACAGGGTTCGAGCAGTACTTC